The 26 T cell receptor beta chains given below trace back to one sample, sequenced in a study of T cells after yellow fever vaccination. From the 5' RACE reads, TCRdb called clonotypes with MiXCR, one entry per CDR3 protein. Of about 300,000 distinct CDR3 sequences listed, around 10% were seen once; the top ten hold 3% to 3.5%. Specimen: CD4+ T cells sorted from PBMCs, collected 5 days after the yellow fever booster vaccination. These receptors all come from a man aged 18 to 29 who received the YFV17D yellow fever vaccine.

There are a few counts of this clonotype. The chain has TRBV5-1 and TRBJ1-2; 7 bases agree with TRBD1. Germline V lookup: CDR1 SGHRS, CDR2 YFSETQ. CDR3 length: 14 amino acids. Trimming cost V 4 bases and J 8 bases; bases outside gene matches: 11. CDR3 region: CASSETQTGIGYTF. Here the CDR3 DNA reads TGCGCCAGCAGCGAGACCCAGACAGGGATCGGCTACACCTTC.

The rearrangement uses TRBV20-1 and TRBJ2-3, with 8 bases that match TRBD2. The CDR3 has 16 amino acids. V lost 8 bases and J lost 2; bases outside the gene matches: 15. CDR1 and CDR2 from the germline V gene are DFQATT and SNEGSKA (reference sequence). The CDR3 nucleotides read TGCAGTATAACCGGAGTGGCGGGGGGCCCCACAGATACGCAGTATTTT. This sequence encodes CSITGVAGGPTDTQYF.

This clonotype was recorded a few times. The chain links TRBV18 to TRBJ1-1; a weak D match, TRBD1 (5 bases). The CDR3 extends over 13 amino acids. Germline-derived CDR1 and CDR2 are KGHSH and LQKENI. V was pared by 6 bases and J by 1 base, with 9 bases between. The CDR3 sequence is CASSGDPNTEAFF. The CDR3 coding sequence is TGTGCCAGCTCCGGGGACCCGAACACTGAAGCTTTCTTT.

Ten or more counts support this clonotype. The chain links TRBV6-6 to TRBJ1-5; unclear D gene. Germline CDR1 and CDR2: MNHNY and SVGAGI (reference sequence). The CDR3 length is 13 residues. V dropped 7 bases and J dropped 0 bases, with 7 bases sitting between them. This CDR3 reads CASNDLSNQPQHF. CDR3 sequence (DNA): TGTGCCAGCAACGATCTTAGCAATCAGCCCCAGCATTTT.

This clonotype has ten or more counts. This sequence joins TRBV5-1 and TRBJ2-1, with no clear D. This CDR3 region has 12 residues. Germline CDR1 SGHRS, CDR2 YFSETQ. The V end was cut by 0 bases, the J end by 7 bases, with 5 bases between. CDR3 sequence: CASSLALNEQFF. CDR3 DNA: TGCGCCAGCAGCTTGGCCCTGAATGAGCAGTTCTTC.

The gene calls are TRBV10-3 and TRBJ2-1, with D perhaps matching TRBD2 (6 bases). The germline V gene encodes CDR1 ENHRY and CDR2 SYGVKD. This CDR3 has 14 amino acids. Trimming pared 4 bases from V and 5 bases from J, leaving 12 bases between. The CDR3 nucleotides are TGTGCCATCAGTGGACGTGCGGGGAACAATGAGCAGTTCTTC. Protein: CAISGRAGNNEQFF.

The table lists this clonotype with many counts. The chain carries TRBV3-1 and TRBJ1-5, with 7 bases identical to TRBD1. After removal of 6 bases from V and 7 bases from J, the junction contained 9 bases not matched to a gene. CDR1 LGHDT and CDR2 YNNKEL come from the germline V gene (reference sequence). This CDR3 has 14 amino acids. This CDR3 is CASSPGQARQPQHF. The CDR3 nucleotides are TGTGCCAGCAGTCCCGGACAGGCGAGGCAGCCCCAGCATTTT.

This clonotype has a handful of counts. CDR3 bases: TGTGCCAGTAGTCAAGGGACAGGGGGCGCGGAGACCCAGTACTTC. Its protein product is CASSQGTGGAETQYF. This chain links TRBV19 with TRBJ2-5, with 12 bases fitting TRBD1. There are 15 residues in the CDR3. Per germline, CDR1 LNHDA and CDR2 SQIVND (reference sequence). Trimming cost V 5 bases and J 5 bases; bases outside gene matches: 6.

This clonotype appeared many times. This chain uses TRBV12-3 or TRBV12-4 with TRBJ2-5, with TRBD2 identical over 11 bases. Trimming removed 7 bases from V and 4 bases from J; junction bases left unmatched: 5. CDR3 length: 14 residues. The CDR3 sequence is CASKTGTSGETQYF. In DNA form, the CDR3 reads TGTGCCAGCAAAACCGGGACTAGCGGAGAGACCCAGTACTTC.

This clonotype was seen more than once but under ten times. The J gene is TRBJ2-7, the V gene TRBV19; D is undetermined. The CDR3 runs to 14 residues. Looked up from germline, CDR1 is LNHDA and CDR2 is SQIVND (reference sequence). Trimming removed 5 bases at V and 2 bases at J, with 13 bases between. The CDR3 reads CASSLRSRTYEQYF. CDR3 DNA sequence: TGTGCCAGTAGTCTTCGCTCCCGTACCTACGAGCAGTACTTC. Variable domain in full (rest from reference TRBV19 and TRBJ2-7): DGGITQSPKYLFRKEGQNVTLSCEQNLNHDAMYWYRQDPGQGLRLIYYSQIVNDFQKGDIAEGYSVSREKKESFPLTVTSAQKNPTAFYLCASSLRSRTYEQYFGPGTRLTVT.

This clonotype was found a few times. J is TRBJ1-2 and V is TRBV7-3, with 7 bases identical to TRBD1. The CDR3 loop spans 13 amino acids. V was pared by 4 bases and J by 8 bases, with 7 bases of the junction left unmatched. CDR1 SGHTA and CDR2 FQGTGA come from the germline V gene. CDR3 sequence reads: CASSSTPTGGYTF. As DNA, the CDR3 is TGTGCCAGCAGCTCGACACCGACAGGGGGCTACACCTTC.

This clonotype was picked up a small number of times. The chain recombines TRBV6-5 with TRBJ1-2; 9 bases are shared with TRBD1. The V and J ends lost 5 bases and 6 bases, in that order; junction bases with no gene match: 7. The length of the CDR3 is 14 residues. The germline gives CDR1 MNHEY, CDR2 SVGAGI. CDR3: CASSLYRDRDGYTF. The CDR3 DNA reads TGTGCCAGCAGTCTATACCGGGACAGGGATGGCTACACCTTC.

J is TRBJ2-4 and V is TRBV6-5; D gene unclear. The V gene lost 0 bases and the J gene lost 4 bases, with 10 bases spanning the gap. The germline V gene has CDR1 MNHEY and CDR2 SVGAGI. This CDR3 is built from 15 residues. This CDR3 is CASSYSWQIKNIQYF. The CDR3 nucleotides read TGTGCCAGCAGTTACTCGTGGCAGATAAAAAACATTCAGTACTTC.

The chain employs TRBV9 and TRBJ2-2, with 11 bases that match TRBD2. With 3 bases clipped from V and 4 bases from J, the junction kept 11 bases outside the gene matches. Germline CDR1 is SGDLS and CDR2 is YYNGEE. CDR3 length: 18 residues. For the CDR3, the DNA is TGTGCCAGCAGCGCTAGCGGGGGGTCCGGTTGGGGCACCGGGGAGCTGTTTTTT. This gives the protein CASSASGGSGWGTGELFF.

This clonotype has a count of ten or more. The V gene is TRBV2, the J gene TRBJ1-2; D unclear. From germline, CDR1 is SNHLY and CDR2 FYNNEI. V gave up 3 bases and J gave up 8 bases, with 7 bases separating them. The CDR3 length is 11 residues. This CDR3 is CASSDWAGYTF. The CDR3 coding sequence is TGTGCCAGCAGTGATTGGGCAGGCTACACCTTC.

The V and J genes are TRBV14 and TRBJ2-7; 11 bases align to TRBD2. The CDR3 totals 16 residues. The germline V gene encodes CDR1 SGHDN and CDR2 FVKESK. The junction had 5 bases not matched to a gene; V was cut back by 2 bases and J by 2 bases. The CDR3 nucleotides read TGTGCCAGCAGCCAATCTACTAGCGGGGGACCCTACGAGCAGTACGTC. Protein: CASSQSTSGGPYEQYV.

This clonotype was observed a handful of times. The CDR3, as DNA: TGTGCCGGGAGCCCTCCGGGACAGGGCTACAATGAGCAGTTCTTC. This translates into CAGSPPGQGYNEQFF. The rearrangement joins TRBV7-9 to TRBJ2-1; TRBD1 matches 9 bases. V lost 11 bases to trimming and J lost 3 bases; unmatched junction nucleotides: 11. CDR3 length equals 15 residues. Germline lookup yields CDR1 SEHNR and CDR2 FQNEAQ (reference sequence).

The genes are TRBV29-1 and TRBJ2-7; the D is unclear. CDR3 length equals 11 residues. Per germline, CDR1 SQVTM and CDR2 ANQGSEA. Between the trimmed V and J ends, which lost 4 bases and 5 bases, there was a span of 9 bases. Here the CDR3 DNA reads TGCAGCGTTGGCAGTGCGGACGAGCAGTACTTC. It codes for CSVGSADEQYF.

CDR3 in DNA: TGCAGTGCTAGAAAGACAGGGTTCCTACGTAATTCACCCCTCCACTTT. Protein: CSARKTGFLRNSPLHF. The J gene is TRBJ1-6, the V gene TRBV20-1; 7 positions match TRBD1. The CDR3 is 16 amino acids. CDR1 is DFQATT and CDR2 is SNEGSKA in the germline V gene (reference sequence). J lost 6 bases, V lost 2 bases, and 10 bases had no gene match.

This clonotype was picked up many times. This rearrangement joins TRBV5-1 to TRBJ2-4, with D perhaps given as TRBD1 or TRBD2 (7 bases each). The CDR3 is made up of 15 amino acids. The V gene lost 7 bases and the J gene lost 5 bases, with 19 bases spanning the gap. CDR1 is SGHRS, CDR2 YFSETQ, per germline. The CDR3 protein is CASGQGRGRENIQYF. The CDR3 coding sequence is TGCGCCAGCGGCCAGGGGAGGGGGCGCGAAAACATTCAGTACTTC.

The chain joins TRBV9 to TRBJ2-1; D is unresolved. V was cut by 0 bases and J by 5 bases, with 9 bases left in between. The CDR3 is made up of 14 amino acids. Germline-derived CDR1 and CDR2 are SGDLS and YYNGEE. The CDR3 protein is CASSVAQVNNEQFF. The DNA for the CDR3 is TGTGCCAGCAGCGTAGCTCAGGTAAACAATGAGCAGTTCTTC.

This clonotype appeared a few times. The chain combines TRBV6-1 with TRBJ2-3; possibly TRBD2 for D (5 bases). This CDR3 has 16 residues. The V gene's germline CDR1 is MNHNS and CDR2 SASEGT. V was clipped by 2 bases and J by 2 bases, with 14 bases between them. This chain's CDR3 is CASSERGSSITDTQYF. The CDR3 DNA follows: TGTGCCAGCAGTGAAAGAGGGTCCTCGATCACAGATACGCAGTATTTT.

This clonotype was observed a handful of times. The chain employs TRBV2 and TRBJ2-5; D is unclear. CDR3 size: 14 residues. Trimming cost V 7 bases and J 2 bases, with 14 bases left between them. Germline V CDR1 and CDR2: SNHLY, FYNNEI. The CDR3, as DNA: TGTGCCAGCACTCGACTTGACTTACAAGAGACCCAGTACTTC. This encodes CASTRLDLQETQYF.

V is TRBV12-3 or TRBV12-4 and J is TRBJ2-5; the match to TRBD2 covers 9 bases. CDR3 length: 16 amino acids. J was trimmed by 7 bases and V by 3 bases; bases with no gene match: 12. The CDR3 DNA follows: TGTGCCAGCAGTTTCGGCGTGGGCGGGGGGGCCTGGACCCAGTACTTC. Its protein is CASSFGVGGGAWTQYF.

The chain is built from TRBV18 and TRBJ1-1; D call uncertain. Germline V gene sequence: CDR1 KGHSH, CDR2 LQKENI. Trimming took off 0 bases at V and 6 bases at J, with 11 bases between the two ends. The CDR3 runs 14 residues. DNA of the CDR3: TGTGCCAGCTCACCACCTCCGGGCGGAGCTGAAGCTTTCTTT. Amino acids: CASSPPPGGAEAFF.

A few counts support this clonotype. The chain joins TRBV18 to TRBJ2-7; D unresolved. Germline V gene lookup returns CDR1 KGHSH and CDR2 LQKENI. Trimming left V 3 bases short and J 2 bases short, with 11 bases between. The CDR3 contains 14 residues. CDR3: CASSPAARPYEQYF. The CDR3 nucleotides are TGTGCCAGCTCACCCGCGGCTCGACCCTACGAGCAGTACTTC.